The rows below give T cell receptor beta chains drawn from one sample of a study of T cells in narcolepsy. Only in-frame clones appear in the TCRdb table, and some are missing; sequencing was by immunoSEQ multiplex PCR. Among under 40,000 clones, roughly three quarters were seen once, and the ten largest hold about 1.1%. Sequenced sample: CD45RA- memory CD4+ T cells from PBMCs. These receptors originate from a human donor with narcolepsy. Both conserved end residues are part of each CDR3. A D gene is named only where the DNA matches it firmly. Clone size appears in some rows only: once, few, many, or a class for an expanded clone.

-	TRBV7-2	TRBJ1-1	-	TGTGCCAGCAGCTTACAGATAATGGGTACTGAAGCTTTCTTT	CASSLQIMGTEAFF
-	TRBV2	TRBJ2-7	TRBD2	TGTGCCACCATTTCCCCGGGACTAGCGGGTGACTACGAGCAGTACTTC	CATISPGLAGDYEQYF
-	TRBV7-2	TRBJ1-3	-	TGTGCCAGCAGCCCGGGAGGAGGAAACACCATATATTTT	CASSPGGGNTIYF
-	TRBV27	TRBJ2-2	-	TGTGCCAGCCATTTGGAGGGCCGGTACAAAACCACCGGGGAGCTGTTTTTT	CASHLEGRYKTTGELFF
-	TRBV4-1	TRBJ1-5	-	TGCGCCAGCAGCCAAGAGTCCGGGGGAATTGGCAATCAGCCCCAGCATTTT	CASSQESGGIGNQPQHF
-	TRBV7-2	TRBJ2-2	-	TGTGCCAGCGGGGCGGTACTGAACACCGGGGAGCTGTTTTTT	CASGAVLNTGELFF
-	TRBV6-5	TRBJ2-7	-	TGTGCCAGCAGGAGAGACGGAGCCTACGAGCAGTACTTC	CASRRDGAYEQYF
-	TRBV19	TRBJ2-3	TRBD2	TGTGCCAGTAGGCTCACTAGCGGGAGACCAGATACGCAGTATTTT	CASRLTSGRPDTQYF
-	TRBV4-3	TRBJ2-5	-	TGCGCCAGCAGCCAAGATCCCAGAGGCTCGACAGTAGAGACCCAGTACTTC	CASSQDPRGSTVETQYF
-	TRBV30	TRBJ1-5	-	TGTGCCTGGAGTGTAAGATGGGGGTTTGGAGGGGGTCAGCCCCAGCATTTT	CAWSVRWGFGGGQPQHF
-	TRBV7-2	TRBJ2-7	-	TGTGCCAGCAGTCTCGGGAGCTCTAGCGACGAGCAGTACTTC	CASSLGSSSDEQYF
-	TRBV28	TRBJ2-1	-	TGTGCCAGCAGGGGAACGGAGGGCCGCTACAATGAGCAGTTCTTC	CASRGTEGRYNEQFF
-	TRBV27	TRBJ2-7	-	TGTGCCAGCAGTTTAGGGCCTGGTAAGTACGAGCAGTACTTC	CASSLGPGKYEQYF
once	TRBV9	TRBJ2-2	TRBD2	TGTGCCAGCAGCCCACAGCCAACCCGACTAGCGGGAGGCGGGGAGCTGTTTTTT	CASSPQPTRLAGGGELFF
-	TRBV10-3	TRBJ2-3	-	TGTGCCCCCGTACATACGCAGTATTTT	CAPVHTQYF
medium-sized	TRBV10-3	TRBJ1-2	-	TGTGCCATCAGTGGACAAAAGGATGGCTACACCTTC	CAISGQKDGYTF
few	TRBV27	TRBJ1-2	TRBD1	TGTGCCAGCAGTTTTGGGACAGGGGGTAACTATGGCTACACCTTC	CASSFGTGGNYGYTF
-	TRBV7-8	TRBJ2-3	-	TGTGCCAGCAGCTTAGACAGGGAAGATACGCAGTATTTT	CASSLDREDTQYF
-	TRBV7-9	TRBJ2-1	-	TGTGCCAGCAGCTCCGGGGGGCTTGCGAGCTCCTACAATGAGCAGTTCTTC	CASSSGGLASSYNEQFF
-	TRBV4-2	TRBJ1-2	-	TGTGCCAGCAGCTCGGACCGTACCGTCTATGGCTACACCTTC	CASSSDRTVYGYTF
-	TRBV29-1	TRBJ1-1	TRBD1	TGCAGCGTGACCGTAGGGGGCAGGACTGAAGCTTTCTTT	CSVTVGGRTEAFF
-	TRBV4-1	TRBJ1-1	TRBD1	TGCGCCAGCAGCCAAGATACAGGGGGCAGGGCGAACACTGAAGCTTTCTTT	CASSQDTGGRANTEAFF
-	TRBV5-4	TRBJ1-4	-	TGTGCCAGCAGCTCAGGGTTCGATAATGAAAAACTGTTTTTT	CASSSGFDNEKLFF
-	TRBV5-1	TRBJ2-2	TRBD1	TGCGCCAGCAGCGATAATGGACAGGGTAACACCGGGGAGCTGTTTTTT	CASSDNGQGNTGELFF
-	TRBV11-1	TRBJ1-4	-	TGTGCCAGCAGCTTAACCGACAGCGTTAATGAAAAACTGTTTTTT	CASSLTDSVNEKLFF
-	TRBV6-1	TRBJ2-7	TRBD1	TGTGCCAGCAGGGAAAAAAGATGGGACAGGGTGTCCTACGAGCAGTACTTC	CASREKRWDRVSYEQYF
-	TRBV27	TRBJ2-1	-	TGTGCCAGCAGTTTATCTTTACGTAGTGAGGGTCAGCAGTTCTTC	CASSLSLRSEGQQFF
-	TRBV30	TRBJ1-1	-	TGTGCTTCAAATTCATACGGCAGGGAAACTGAAGCTTTCTTT	CASNSYGRETEAFF
-	TRBV11-2	TRBJ2-1	-	TGTGCCAGCAGTGGGAGCGGTCCTAGCTCCTACAATGAGCAGTTCTTC	CASSGSGPSSYNEQFF
-	TRBV6-5	TRBJ1-2	TRBD1	TGTGCCAGCAGTGACCGGGACAGGGGAAATGGCTACACCTTC	CASSDRDRGNGYTF
-	TRBV9	TRBJ1-1	-	TGTGCCAGCAGCGTAGAATCCAGTAGGTCTGAAGCTTTCTTT	CASSVESSRSEAFF
-	TRBV4-1	TRBJ2-2	-	TGCGCCAGCAGCCAAGAAGCGGGTTTGAACACCGGGGAGCTGTTTTTT	CASSQEAGLNTGELFF
few	TRBV27	TRBJ2-7	TRBD2	TGTGCCAGCAGTCCGTGGCGGGAGGGGTCCTACGAGCAGTACTTC	CASSPWREGSYEQYF
-	TRBV19	TRBJ1-1	-	TGTGCCAGTAGTTTACGGGGAGGAGGCACTGAAGCTTTCTTT	CASSLRGGGTEAFF
few	TRBV6-6	TRBJ1-1	-	TGTGCCAGCAGTTACGATGAAGGCAACACTGAAGCTTTCTTT	CASSYDEGNTEAFF
-	TRBV7-9	TRBJ2-4	-	TGTGCCAGCAGCTTAGGCGGGGACACCTATACCGTAGCCAAAAACATTCAGTACTTC	CASSLGGDTYTVAKNIQYF
-	TRBV5-6	TRBJ2-2	TRBD2	TGTGCCAGCAGCTGGGGGACTAGCGGGACGGGGACCGGGGAGCTGTTTTTT	CASSWGTSGTGTGELFF
-	TRBV7-3	TRBJ2-1	-	TGTGCCAGCAGCTTAACCCTGAGGGTGCCCTACAATGAGCAGTTCTTC	CASSLTLRVPYNEQFF
-	TRBV14	TRBJ2-3	-	TGTGCCAGCAGCCAAGTGGGAGGACTACCCCAGGCGCAGTATTTT	CASSQVGGLPQAQYF
-	TRBV6-1	TRBJ2-7	TRBD2	TGTGCCAGCAGGGGACTAGCAACCTACGAGCAGTACTTC	CASRGLATYEQYF
-	TRBV5-1	TRBJ2-7	-	TGCGCCAGCAGCTTGGAGGCTAGCAACGGCGAGCAGTACTTC	CASSLEASNGEQYF
few	TRBV29-1	TRBJ1-1	-	TGCAGCGCCGACAGAGGGCTGAACACTGAAGCTTTCTTT	CSADRGLNTEAFF
-	TRBV10-3	TRBJ1-4	-	TGTGCCATCAGTGACCGGGGGGGCGCTAATGAAAAACTGTTTTTT	CAISDRGGANEKLFF
-	TRBV11-3	TRBJ2-5	-	TGTGCCAGCAGCTTAGGAGGGGTTGAGACCCAGTACTTC	CASSLGGVETQYF
-	TRBV19	TRBJ1-1	TRBD1	TGTGCCAGTAGTATTAGAGGGGGCGAAGCTTTCTTT	CASSIRGGEAFF
-	TRBV6-1	TRBJ1-5	TRBD1	TGTGCCAGCAGTGGAGGGACAGGTTATCAGCCCCAGCATTTT	CASSGGTGYQPQHF
-	TRBV2	TRBJ1-1	-	TGTGCCAGCGCCTTCCGAGTGAACACTGAAGCTTTCTTT	CASAFRVNTEAFF
-	TRBV7-6	TRBJ2-2	-	TGTGCCAGCAGCTTTCCATGGCCAGGGGCGAACACCGGGGAGCTGTTTTTT	CASSFPWPGANTGELFF
once	TRBV7-2	TRBJ2-4	TRBD2	TGTGCCAGCAGTCTGGGACTAGCGACCGACATTCAGTACTTC	CASSLGLATDIQYF